These 25 T cell receptor beta chains were all obtained from the same sample, sequenced in a study of T cell changes during pregnancy in multiple sclerosis. Clones were read by immunoSEQ multiplex PCR, and TCRdb kept only the in-frame ones, dropping some. The sample consists of roughly 51,000 clones, approximately 94% of them appearing once. Sequencing used CD8+ T cells from peripheral blood mononuclear cells, obtained before pregnancy. Receptors were obtained from a female donor with multiple sclerosis, enrolled in a pregnancy study.

The CDR3 DNA reads TGCGCCAGCAGCCCGACTAGTCTGAGCTCCTACGAGCAGTACTTC. Its protein product is CASSPTSLSSYEQYF. The chain links TRBV4-1 to TRBJ2-7; tentatively, D is TRBD2 (6 bases). Germline CDR1 and CDR2: MGHRA and YSYEKL. Trimming removed 4 bases from V and 0 bases from J, with 13 bases in between. The CDR3 is 15 amino acids.

The gene calls are TRBV4-1 and TRBJ2-7; 7 positions match TRBD1. The J segment lost 3 bases and the V segment lost 0 bases, leaving 5 bases of the junction unmatched. This CDR3 is built from 15 residues. CDR1 is MGHRA and CDR2 is YSYEKL in the germline V gene. The CDR3, as DNA: TGCGCCAGCAGCCAAGAGAGGGGGCGACTCTACGAGCAGTACTTC. Translation gives CASSQERGRLYEQYF.

The gene calls are TRBV7-8 and TRBJ2-3, with 12 bases lining up with TRBD1. The CDR3 has 16 amino acids. In germline, CDR1 is SGHVS, CDR2 FQNEAQ. The trim removed 4 bases at V and 1 base at J, leaving 3 bases unmatched. CDR3 protein: CASSSGTGGGTDTQYF. In DNA form, the CDR3 reads TGTGCCAGCAGCTCCGGGACAGGGGGCGGCACAGATACGCAGTATTTT.

This chain uses TRBV7-8 with TRBJ1-2; D not resolved. The CDR3 has 13 residues. Trimming shortened V by 8 bases and J by 2 bases, and 12 bases separated the two germline ends. Germline CDR1 SGHVS, CDR2 FQNEAQ. The CDR3 loop is CASSETSNYGYTF. The CDR3 DNA follows: TGTGCCAGCTCAGAAACCTCAAACTATGGCTACACCTTC.

The chain carries TRBV6-5 and TRBJ2-7, with 7 bases matching TRBD2. V shed 7 bases, J shed 5 bases, and the junction held 2 bases outside the gene matches. Germline-derived CDR1 and CDR2 are MNHEY and SVGAGI. The CDR3 totals 11 residues. The CDR3 coding sequence is TGTGCCAGCATGGGGGGGAACGAGCAGTACTTC. This encodes CASMGGNEQYF.

This chain links TRBV27 with TRBJ2-5, with 12 bases that match TRBD1. CDR1 and CDR2 from the germline V gene are MNHEY and SMNVEV (reference sequence). This CDR3 contains 16 residues. J gave up 5 bases and V 2 bases, and 6 bases lay outside the gene matches. The CDR3 DNA sequence: TGTGCCAGCAGTTTAACGGGACAGGGGGCGGGGGAGACCCAGTACTTC. Translated: CASSLTGQGAGETQYF.

This rearrangement joins TRBV30 to TRBJ2-3; 10 bases line up with TRBD2. Germline-derived CDR1 and CDR2 are GTSNPN and SVGIG (reference sequence). This CDR3 region has 12 residues. In DNA, the CDR3 is TGTCTAGCGGGAGATTGGCCAGATACGCAGTATTTT. It translates to CLAGDWPDTQYF.

This chain connects TRBV27 to TRBJ2-3; 12 bases line up with TRBD1. The germline V gene has CDR1 MNHEY and CDR2 SMNVEV (reference sequence). CDR3 length: 15 amino acids. V was clipped by 0 bases and J by 6 bases; unmatched bases: 1. This chain's CDR3 is CASSLSGQGADTQYF. The CDR3, as DNA: TGTGCCAGCAGTTTATCGGGACAGGGGGCGGATACGCAGTATTTT.

This clone was seen a single time. This chain joins TRBV9 and TRBJ2-1; TRBD2 matches 8 bases. CDR1 is SGDLS and CDR2 is YYNGEE in the germline V gene. This CDR3 has 14 amino acids. J lost 5 bases, V lost 1 base, and 2 bases had no gene match. CDR3 loop: CASSVTGGNNEQFF. CDR3 nucleotides: TGTGCCAGCAGCGTAACGGGAGGGAACAATGAGCAGTTCTTC. Based on the CDR3 plus reference TRBV9 and TRBJ2-1, the full variable domain is DSGVTQTPKHLITATGQRVTLRCSPRSGDLSVYWYQQSLDQGLQFLIQYYNGEERAKGNILERFSAQQFPDLHSELNLSSLELGDSALYFCASSVTGGNNEQFFGPGTRLTVL.

The chain recombines TRBV5-1 with TRBJ2-6; TRBD1 agrees at 12 bases. There are 22 residues in the CDR3. The germline V gene encodes CDR1 SGHRS and CDR2 YFSETQ. The V and J ends lost 0 bases and 0 bases, in that order; junction bases with no gene match: 13. CDR3 loop: CASSLGGQGAHHLISGANVLTF. Here the CDR3 DNA reads TGCGCCAGCAGCTTGGGGGGACAGGGGGCTCACCATTTGATCTCTGGGGCCAACGTCCTGACTTTC.

This sequence joins TRBV5-4 and TRBJ2-1; D is possibly TRBD2 (6 bases). Trimming took off 0 bases at V and 9 bases at J, with 13 bases between the two ends. CDR1 is SGHNT and CDR2 is YYREEE in the germline V gene (reference sequence). The CDR3 is 14 amino acids. The DNA of the CDR3 is TGTGCCAGCAGCTTGGCCGGGAGCGTGGGTGAGCAGTTCTTC. It translates to CASSLAGSVGEQFF. The whole variable domain, filled in from reference TRBV5-4 and TRBJ2-1, reads ETGVTQSPTHLIKTRGQQVTLRCSSQSGHNTVSWYQQALGQGPQFIFQYYREEENGRGNFPPRFSGLQFPNYSSELNVNALELDDSALYLCASSLAGSVGEQFFGPGTRLTVL.

The chain carries TRBV9 and TRBJ2-7, with a tentative D call TRBD1 (5 bases). CDR3 length: 12 amino acids. The ends were cut back, 3 bases at V and 3 bases at J, with 7 bases in the middle. CDR1 is SGDLS and CDR2 is YYNGEE in the germline V gene. CDR3 loop: CASSGQGYEQYF. CDR3 sequence (DNA): TGTGCCAGCAGCGGCCAGGGCTACGAGCAGTACTTC.

The J gene is TRBJ2-1, the V gene TRBV28; 8 bases line up with TRBD2. Germline V gene lookup returns CDR1 MDHEN and CDR2 SYDVKM. Trimming cost V 3 bases and J 2 bases; bases outside gene matches: 3. This CDR3 has 15 amino acids. The CDR3 DNA sequence: TGTGCCAGCAGTTTGATAGCGGGAACCTACAATGAGCAGTTCTTC. This codes for CASSLIAGTYNEQFF.

The rearrangement uses TRBV6-6 and TRBJ2-7, with TRBD2 identical over 14 bases. Germline V gene sequence: CDR1 MNHNY, CDR2 SVGAGI (reference sequence). The CDR3 runs 15 residues. V lost 8 bases to trimming and J lost 4 bases; unmatched junction nucleotides: 7. The CDR3 coding sequence is TGTGCCAGCGTCGGGGGACTAGCGGGAGTTTACGAGCAGTACTTC. Its translation: CASVGGLAGVYEQYF.

This sequence joins TRBV5-5 and TRBJ2-7; a weak D match, TRBD1 (7 bases). Germline values: CDR1 SGHKS, CDR2 YYEKEE (reference sequence). V lost 5 bases and J lost 4, with 25 bases in between. The CDR3 spans 17 residues. In DNA, the CDR3 is TGTGCCAGCAGATATGGAGGGCCCGAGGGGGCTGTTTACGAGCAGTACTTC. Translating gives CASRYGGPEGAVYEQYF.

The chain combines TRBV29-1 with TRBJ2-7; 7 bases agree with TRBD1. CDR3 size: 12 residues. The ends lost 7 bases at V and 0 bases at J; junction bases unmatched: 3. CDR1 and CDR2 (germline): SQVTM, ANQGSEA. CDR3 protein: CSGQGDSYEQYF. CDR3 DNA: TGCAGCGGGCAGGGGGACTCCTACGAGCAGTACTTC.

This clone occurred once. The gene calls are TRBV5-6 and TRBJ2-3; unclear D gene. The CDR3 has 15 amino acids. With 3 bases removed from V and 2 bases from J, the gap between germline ends came to 13 bases. Germline CDR1 reads SGHDT; CDR2 reads YYEEEE. The CDR3 loop reads CASSYGSQPTDTQYF. Written as DNA, the CDR3 is TGTGCCAGCAGCTACGGTAGTCAACCCACAGATACGCAGTATTTT. The entire variable domain, with the rest obtained from reference TRBV5-6 and TRBJ2-3, is as follows: DAGVTQSPTHLIKTRGQQVTLRCSPKSGHDTVSWYQQALGQGPQFIFQYYEEEERQRGNFPDRFSGHQFPNYSSELNVNALLLGDSALYLCASSYGSQPTDTQYFGPGTRLTVL.

The genes are TRBV7-9 and TRBJ2-3, with D tentatively TRBD2 (6 bases). In germline, CDR1 is SEHNR, CDR2 FQNEAQ (reference sequence). There are 15 residues in the CDR3. V shed 1 base and J shed 0 bases, with 8 bases lying between them. CDR3 sequence (DNA): TGTGCCAGCAGCTTAGGGCGGGGTAGCACAGATACGCAGTATTTT. Its translation is CASSLGRGSTDTQYF. The variable domain in full, completed from reference TRBV7-9 and TRBJ2-3, reads DTGVSQNPRHKITKRGQNVTFRCDPISEHNRLYWYRQTLGQGPEFLTYFQNEAQLEKSRLLSDRFSAERPKGSFSTLEIQRTEQGDSAMYLCASSLGRGSTDTQYFGPGTRLTVL.

The genes are TRBV7-2 and TRBJ2-1; TRBD2 might be the D (6 bases). The V and J ends lost 3 bases and 8 bases respectively, with 23 bases between them. CDR1 and CDR2 from the germline V gene are SGHTA and FQGNSA. CDR3 size: 17 residues. The CDR3 nucleotides are TGTGCCAGCAGCTTCTCGAGGAGCGGGTCCGGGGCGGATGAGCAGTTCTTC. As protein: CASSFSRSGSGADEQFF.

This clone showed up just once. This sequence joins TRBV6-4 and TRBJ2-1, with 8 bases that match TRBD2. The CDR3 totals 17 residues. Germline V CDR1 and CDR2: MRHNA, SNTAGT. J gave up 1 base and V 0 bases, and 5 bases lay outside the gene matches. CDR3 sequence reads: CASSDSSSGMSYNEQFF. In DNA, the CDR3 is TGTGCCAGCAGTGACTCTAGTAGCGGGATGTCCTACAATGAGCAGTTCTTC.

The chain links TRBV27 to TRBJ2-5; no reliable D call. The CDR3 contains 15 residues. The germline V gene encodes CDR1 MNHEY and CDR2 SMNVEV (reference sequence). V lost 0 bases and J 3 bases, leaving 11 bases between the germline ends. The CDR3: CASSLSFPREETQYF. Written as DNA, the CDR3 is TGTGCCAGCAGTTTATCGTTTCCTCGAGAAGAGACCCAGTACTTC.

V and J are TRBV7-3 and TRBJ1-1; 12 bases line up with TRBD1. V gave up 4 bases and J gave up 5 bases; unmatched junction bases: 11. Germline CDR1 is SGHTA and CDR2 is FQGTGA. The CDR3 spans 17 residues. Written as DNA, the CDR3 is TGTGCCAGCAGCTCCCGGGGACAGGGGGCGCCCCGGACTGAAGCTTTCTTT. This gives the protein CASSSRGQGAPRTEAFF.

This chain links TRBV9 with TRBJ2-3; 8 bases map to TRBD2. The length of the CDR3 is 13 residues. Germline V lookup: CDR1 SGDLS, CDR2 YYNGEE. With 0 bases clipped from V and 6 bases from J, the junction kept 0 bases outside the gene matches. CDR3: CASSVAGGDTQYF. In DNA, the CDR3 is TGTGCCAGCAGCGTAGCGGGGGGGGATACGCAGTATTTT.

V usage is TRBV19 and J usage is TRBJ1-2; tentatively, D is TRBD1 (5 bases). The CDR3 has 16 amino acids. V was clipped by 2 bases and J by 1 base, with 14 bases between them. Germline CDR1 is LNHDA and CDR2 is SQIVND (reference sequence). CDR3: CASSIRRGSHNYGYTF. The CDR3 region has the DNA TGTGCCAGTAGTATACGGAGGGGCTCTCATAACTATGGCTACACCTTC.

The chain employs TRBV5-1 and TRBJ1-2; 10 bases align to TRBD1. Trimming took 3 bases from V and 2 from J; bases not matched to a gene: 4. This CDR3 has 15 residues. CDR1 SGHRS and CDR2 YFSETQ come from the germline V gene. The CDR3 region has the DNA TGCGCCAGCAGCTGGACAGGGGGAGTAAACTATGGCTACACCTTC. Its protein is CASSWTGGVNYGYTF.